This entry lists 5 T cell receptor beta chains sequenced from one sample in a study of blood T cell repertoires in COVID-19. The data were produced by immunoSEQ multiplex PCR, yet TCRdb's version contains in-frame clones alone and is incomplete. The profile shows under 200,000 clones, 70% to 90% of them singletons. The material sequenced was peripheral blood. These receptors came from a woman aged 80 or over with COVID-19, enrolled during active disease.

This chain joins TRBV4-1 and TRBJ1-4; 8 bases line up with TRBD1. CDR1 and CDR2 (germline): MGHRA, YSYEKL. This CDR3 is 16 amino acids long. V lost 4 bases, J lost 3 bases, and 7 bases stayed unmatched. CDR3: CASSLEDREANEKLFF. CDR3 in DNA: TGCGCCAGCAGCCTAGAGGACAGGGAGGCTAATGAAAAACTGTTTTTT.

V is TRBV9 and J is TRBJ2-7, with 7 bases fitting TRBD1. Germline V gives CDR1 SGDLS, CDR2 YYNGEE. V trimming: 4 bases; J trimming: 2 bases; junction bases outside the gene matches: 9. The CDR3 length is 15 residues. The CDR3 DNA sequence: TGTGCCAGCAGCCCCCAGGGGCAGGGGGCCTACGAGCAGTACTTC. This sequence encodes CASSPQGQGAYEQYF.

This rearrangement joins TRBV10-3 to TRBJ2-3, with no clear D. The CDR3 has 13 residues. CDR1 and CDR2 from the germline V gene are ENHRY and SYGVKD. V was cut by 4 bases and J by 2 bases, with 7 bases left in between. As DNA, the CDR3 is TGTGCCATCAGTGCGGGTTTCACAGATACGCAGTATTTT. This sequence encodes CAISAGFTDTQYF.

This chain uses TRBV10-3 with TRBJ1-2; 8 positions agree with TRBD1. In germline, CDR1 is ENHRY, CDR2 SYGVKD. The CDR3 totals 15 residues. V was pared by 0 bases and J by 4 bases, with 4 bases of the junction left unmatched. CDR3 in amino acids: CAISESLTGGYGYTF. For the CDR3, the DNA is TGTGCCATCAGTGAGTCCCTTACAGGGGGCTATGGCTACACCTTC.

The rearrangement uses TRBV5-1 and TRBJ2-2; possibly TRBD1 for D (5 bases). CDR1 and CDR2 (germline): SGHRS, YFSETQ. The CDR3 runs 15 residues. V was pared by 2 bases and J by 3 bases, with 11 bases between. CDR3 sequence (DNA): TGCGCCAGCAGCTTCAAAGGGGCGGACACCGGGGAGCTGTTTTTT. Amino acid sequence: CASSFKGADTGELFF.